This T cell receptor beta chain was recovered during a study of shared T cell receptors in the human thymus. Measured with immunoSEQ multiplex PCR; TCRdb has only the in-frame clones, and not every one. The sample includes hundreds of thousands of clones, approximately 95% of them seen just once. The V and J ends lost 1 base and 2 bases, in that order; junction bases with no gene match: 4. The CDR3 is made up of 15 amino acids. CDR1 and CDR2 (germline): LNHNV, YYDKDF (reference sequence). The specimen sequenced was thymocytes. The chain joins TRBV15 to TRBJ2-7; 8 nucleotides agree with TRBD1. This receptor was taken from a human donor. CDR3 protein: CATSRVGQGTYEQYF. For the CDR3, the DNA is TGTGCCACCAGCAGAGTCGGACAGGGAACCTACGAGCAGTACTTC.